This section outlines one TCR beta chain sequence together with its context. This sample was included in a study of blood T cell repertoires in COVID-19. Study details: COVID-19 samples from acute and convalescent phases originated in the United States, Italy and Spain. PBMCs, B-cell-depleted T cells, or T cells provided the cDNA or gDNA that made up the material.

CDR1 is SGHDN, CDR2 FVKESK, per germline. The ends were cut back, 3 bases at V and 4 bases at J, with 9 bases in the middle. CDR3 size: 13 residues. Researchers sorted participants into cohorts using their self-reported clinical history. Methods used by the authors: Amplification of reference gene primers provided the estimated nucleated cell counts. Some clones are missing from TCRdb's copy, which holds only in-frame ones; the method was immunoSEQ multiplex PCR. V and J calls plus clone size are reproduced from that table; the DNA served to infer D and trimming. The sample gives about 240,000 clones, approximately 86% of which show up once; roughly 3.1% is in the top ten.

The V and J genes are TRBV14 and TRBJ1-1; the D is unclear. The clonotype comes from a woman aged 40 to 50 with acute COVID-19. Sequencing was carried out using PBMCs or T cells enriched from blood (not recorded which). In DNA, the CDR3 is TGTGCCAGCAGCCACGGGTCGAGCACTGAAGCTTTCTTT. Translation gives CASSHGSSTEAFF.